Each of the 22 T cell receptor beta chains below was sequenced from the same sample in a study of OX40 agonist ivuxolimab in advanced cancers. Libraries were prepared by immunoSEQ multiplex PCR; TCRdb keeps only in-frame clonotypes and omits some of them. Altogether about 53,000 clones are present, roughly nine tenths being singletons, with the ten largest covering approximately 10%. Here the sequenced sample was CD4+ or CD8+ T cells sorted from blood, taken in a trial of the OX40 agonist ivuxolimab. The receptors here all came from an adult with an advanced solid tumor such as melanoma, head and neck, liver or kidney cancer.

The rearrangement uses TRBV2 and TRBJ2-1; 7 nucleotides agree with TRBD1. Germline V CDR1 and CDR2: SNHLY, FYNNEI. The length of the CDR3 is 20 residues. Trimming at V came to 0 bases and at J to 4 bases, leaving 18 bases not matched to a gene. CDR3 in amino acids: CASSEALLGSYRGVYNEQFF. As DNA, the CDR3 is TGTGCCAGCAGTGAAGCGCTTCTAGGGTCGTACAGGGGTGTTTACAATGAGCAGTTCTTC.

This chain links TRBV28 with TRBJ2-7, with 10 bases aligning to TRBD1. In germline, CDR1 is MDHEN, CDR2 SYDVKM. The V and J ends lost 6 bases and 7 bases, in that order; junction bases with no gene match: 6. The CDR3 consists of 13 residues. The CDR3 bases are TGTGCCAGCAGACGACAGGGGGCAAGGGAGCAGTACTTC. It is translated as CASRRQGAREQYF. The full variable domain, completed using reference TRBV28 and TRBJ2-7, is DVKVTQSSRYLVKRTGEKVFLECVQDMDHENMFWYRQDPGLGLRLIYFSYDVKMKEKGDIPEGYSVSREKKERFSLILESASTNQTSMYLCASRRQGAREQYFGPGTRLTVT.

J is TRBJ2-1 and V is TRBV7-6; D might be TRBD2 (5 bases). In germline, CDR1 is SGHVS, CDR2 FNYEAQ. V was trimmed by 1 base and J by 3 bases, leaving 7 bases between them. The CDR3 extends over 14 amino acids. CDR3 protein: CASSLVGSYNEQFF. The CDR3 DNA sequence: TGTGCCAGCAGCTTAGTAGGGAGCTACAATGAGCAGTTCTTC.

The J gene is TRBJ1-4, the V gene TRBV4-3; D remains unclear. V shed 1 base and J shed 6 bases, with 12 bases lying between them. Germline assignment: CDR1 LGHNA and CDR2 YSLEER. This CDR3 has 15 residues. The CDR3, as DNA: TGCGCCAGCAGCCAAGTGGGGAGAGGAGATGAAAAACTGTTTTTT. Translating it yields CASSQVGRGDEKLFF.

The gene calls are TRBV10-1 and TRBJ2-2; D is ambiguous. Deletions cut 3 bases from V and 8 bases from J, with 13 bases between. Germline CDR1 reads WNHNN; CDR2 reads SYGVQD (reference sequence). CDR3 length equals 14 residues. The CDR3 region is CASSDRLNSGELFF. In DNA, the CDR3 is TGCGCCAGCAGTGATAGACTCAACTCGGGGGAGCTGTTTTTT.

In this sample, this clone turned up once. J is TRBJ1-1 and V is TRBV19; 7 nucleotides match TRBD1. The CDR3 has 13 amino acids. The V gene's germline CDR1 is LNHDA and CDR2 SQIVND (reference sequence). The V segment lost 9 bases and the J segment 6 bases; nucleotides outside the gene matches: 10. The CDR3 sequence is CASHRQGHAEAFF. CDR3 DNA: TGTGCCAGCCATCGACAGGGTCACGCTGAAGCTTTCTTT.

This chain connects TRBV30 to TRBJ2-4; tentative D call: TRBD2 (5 bases). Trimming removed 3 bases at V and 5 bases at J, with 8 bases between. The CDR3 contains 12 residues. From germline, CDR1 is GTSNPN and CDR2 SVGIG (reference sequence). The CDR3 spells CAWSRGQNIQYF. Written as DNA, the CDR3 is TGTGCCTGGAGCAGAGGGCAAAACATTCAGTACTTC.

The chain couples TRBV5-1 to TRBJ2-3, with D tentatively TRBD1 (6 bases). The CDR3 sequence is 17 residues long. CDR1 SGHRS and CDR2 YFSETQ come from the germline V gene. The V end was cut by 0 bases, the J end by 0 bases, with 14 bases between. This CDR3 reads CASSLVPGQLSTDTQYF. CDR3 sequence (DNA): TGCGCCAGCAGCTTGGTACCGGGACAACTTAGCACAGATACGCAGTATTTT.

This chain joins TRBV4-1 and TRBJ2-7, with 7 positions matching TRBD1. The germline V gene has CDR1 MGHRA and CDR2 YSYEKL. With V trimmed by 1 base and J by 4 bases, 13 bases remained unmatched. The CDR3 is 17 amino acids. The CDR3 DNA sequence: TGCGCCAGCAGCCAAGGGTTCGTCGGACAGGCAATGTACGAGCAGTACTTC. This sequence encodes CASSQGFVGQAMYEQYF.

The genes are TRBV28 and TRBJ2-1; the match to TRBD1 covers 9 bases. Losses at the gene ends were 4 bases for V and 4 bases for J; bases not matched to a gene: 2. Germline V gene data show CDR1 as MDHEN and CDR2 as SYDVKM. This CDR3 is built from 14 residues. CDR3 residues: CASSWGTGYNEQFF. Written as DNA, the CDR3 is TGTGCCAGCAGTTGGGGGACAGGGTACAATGAGCAGTTCTTC.

This chain joins TRBV4-1 and TRBJ2-1, with a weak D call TRBD1 (6 bases). The CDR3 contains 19 residues. Germline lookup yields CDR1 MGHRA and CDR2 YSYEKL. Trimming took off 2 bases at V and 10 bases at J, with 30 bases between the two ends. The CDR3 DNA sequence: TGCGCCAGCAGCCAACAAGAACATACACAGGGTATAATTGGAAGGGAGCAGTTCTTC. It encodes CASSQQEHTQGIIGREQFF.

In this sample, this clone turned up once. The chain has TRBV5-4 and TRBJ2-7; 8 bases agree with TRBD2. This CDR3 comprises 16 residues. The trim removed 3 bases at V and 0 bases at J, leaving 8 bases unmatched. Germline V gene sequence: CDR1 SGHNT, CDR2 YYREEE (reference sequence). The CDR3 region is CASSSSGTRSSYEQYF. For the CDR3, the DNA is TGTGCCAGCAGCTCCTCCGGGACTAGGTCCTCCTACGAGCAGTACTTC.

The sample holds one count of this clone. The V gene is TRBV6-5, the J gene TRBJ2-5; D call uncertain. The germline V and J ends were trimmed by 5 bases and 3 bases, with 10 bases remaining between them. CDR3 size: 13 residues. Germline V gives CDR1 MNHEY, CDR2 SVGAGI. CDR3 sequence (DNA): TGTGCCAGCAGTCCTGGGCCCAAAGAGACCCAGTACTTC. It is translated as CASSPGPKETQYF.

The CDR3 bases are TGTGCCAGTAGTAACCCCCCAGAGACCCAGTACTTC. Translating it yields CASSNPPETQYF. The chain joins TRBV19 to TRBJ2-5, with D unclear. Per germline, CDR1 LNHDA and CDR2 SQIVND (reference sequence). The CDR3 is 12 amino acids. Trimming took 4 bases from V and 4 from J, leaving 7 bases between them.

The chain links TRBV18 to TRBJ1-3; D call uncertain. Germline V CDR1 and CDR2: KGHSH, LQKENI. Trimming removed 2 bases at V and 3 bases at J, with 8 bases between. The CDR3 spans 14 residues. CDR3 in amino acids: CASSPSEGGNTIYF. As DNA, the CDR3 is TGTGCCAGCTCACCATCGGAAGGTGGAAACACCATATATTTT.

V usage is TRBV11-2 and J usage is TRBJ2-7, with unresolved D. The V end lost 5 bases, the J end lost 4 bases, and 9 bases lay between the germline ends. This CDR3 has 12 residues. CDR1 and CDR2 (germline): SGHAT, FQNNGV. CDR3 in amino acids: CASSLYVYEQYF. The CDR3 DNA follows: TGTGCCAGCAGCCTATACGTTTACGAGCAGTACTTC.

This clone was counted only a few times. The rearrangement links TRBV4-1 to TRBJ2-1; the D gene is possibly TRBD2 (6 bases). The CDR3 has 16 amino acids. V was shortened by 0 bases and J by 6 bases, with 15 bases between the two germline ends. Germline V gives CDR1 MGHRA, CDR2 YSYEKL. The DNA for the CDR3 is TGCGCCAGCAGCCAAGATTGGGGGGAGCGGGCCAATGAGCAGTTCTTC. Protein: CASSQDWGERANEQFF.

The rearrangement links TRBV30 to TRBJ1-2; no clear D. Trimming took off 3 bases at V and 4 bases at J, with 12 bases between the two ends. CDR3 length: 13 amino acids. Germline V CDR1 and CDR2: GTSNPN, SVGIG (reference sequence). The CDR3: CAWRKLGIYGYTF. CDR3 in DNA: TGTGCCTGGAGAAAATTGGGTATCTATGGCTACACCTTC.

The chain recombines TRBV7-9 with TRBJ1-1; no firm D call. V shed 5 bases and J shed 4 bases, with 11 bases lying between them. CDR3 length: 13 residues. Looked up from germline, CDR1 is SEHNR and CDR2 is FQNEAQ (reference sequence). The CDR3 region is CASSPESGTEAFF. CDR3 in DNA: TGTGCCAGCAGCCCGGAGAGCGGCACTGAAGCTTTCTTT.

The rearrangement uses TRBV10-3 and TRBJ1-4; 7 bases are shared with TRBD1. CDR1 is ENHRY and CDR2 is SYGVKD in the germline V gene. The V segment lost 6 bases and the J segment 6 bases; nucleotides outside the gene matches: 4. This CDR3 is built from 13 residues. CDR3 nucleotide sequence: TGTGCCATCAGCGAAACAGGGGATGAAAAACTGTTTTTT. Encoded protein: CAISETGDEKLFF.

The chain employs TRBV5-8 and TRBJ1-5, with unresolved D. The CDR3 is 17 residues long. V lost 0 bases, J lost 0 bases, and 13 bases lay in between. Germline assignment: CDR1 SGHTS and CDR2 YDEGEE. In DNA form, the CDR3 reads TGTGCCAGCAGCTTGGTCACGGAATACACTAGCAATCAGCCCCAGCATTTT. It translates to CASSLVTEYTSNQPQHF. The full variable domain, completed using reference TRBV5-8 and TRBJ1-5, is EAGVTQSPTHLIKTRGQQATLRCSPISGHTSVYWYQQALGLGLQFLLWYDEGEERNRGNFPPRFSGRQFPNYSSELNVNALELEDSALYLCASSLVTEYTSNQPQHFGDGTRLSIL.

This chain joins TRBV7-9 and TRBJ2-3; unclear D gene. The V and J ends lost 2 bases and 2 bases respectively, with 8 bases between them. Germline CDR1 and CDR2: SEHNR and FQNEAQ (reference sequence). The CDR3 extends over 14 amino acids. CDR3 DNA sequence: TGTGCCAGCAGCTTAAGCATCGACACAGATACGCAGTATTTT. Its translation is CASSLSIDTDTQYF. Together with reference TRBV7-9 and TRBJ2-3, the CDR3 gives the full variable domain: DTGVSQNPRHKITKRGQNVTFRCDPISEHNRLYWYRQTLGQGPEFLTYFQNEAQLEKSRLLSDRFSAERPKGSFSTLEIQRTEQGDSAMYLCASSLSIDTDTQYFGPGTRLTVL.